These T cell receptor beta chains were read from a single sample in a study of T-cell reconstitution after alpha-beta-depleted transplantation in children. One entry per CDR3 protein results from TCRdb running MiXCR on the PCR reads. The sample yields roughly 610,000 distinct CDR3 sequences, about 10% seen once. Source: PBMCs from the stem cell graft donor, taken from the stem cell graft. The receptors derive from a human donor who donated a stem cell graft to a child with acute myeloid leukemia. The CDR3 runs from the conserved cysteine through the conserved F or W. The D gene is left open where the match is weak. Size values are once, few and many counts, or a class for expanded clones, and some rows have none.

V gene: TRBV29-1
clone size: many
D gene: NA
J gene: TRBJ1-1
CDR3 protein: CSPVGRVNTEAFF
CDR3 DNA: TGCAGCCCGGTTGGGCGGGTGAACACTGAAGCTTTCTTT

V gene: TRBV20-1
clone size: NA
D gene: TRBD2
J gene: TRBJ2-7
CDR3 protein: CSAPRALAGDREQYF
CDR3 DNA: TGCAGTGCTCCCCGGGCGCTAGCGGGGGACCGCGAGCAGTACTTC

V gene: TRBV7-2
clone size: few
D gene: TRBD1
J gene: TRBJ2-3
CDR3 protein: CASSLARGQGADTQYF
CDR3 DNA: TGTGCCAGCAGCTTGGCCCGGGGACAGGGGGCAGATACGCAGTATTTT

V gene: TRBV7-2
clone size: few
D gene: NA
J gene: TRBJ1-2
CDR3 protein: CASSPEHPNYGYTF
CDR3 DNA: TGTGCCAGCAGCCCCGAACACCCTAACTATGGCTACACCTTC

V gene: TRBV6-1
clone size: once
D gene: TRBD2
J gene: TRBJ2-5
CDR3 protein: CASSGREGLETQYF
CDR3 DNA: TGTGCCAGCAGCGGACGGGAGGGCCTGGAGACCCAGTACTTC

V gene: TRBV7-2
clone size: NA
D gene: TRBD1
J gene: TRBJ1-2
CDR3 protein: CASSLGGQKYGYTF
CDR3 DNA: TGTGCCAGCAGCTTAGGGGGACAGAAGTATGGCTACACCTTC

V gene: TRBV28
clone size: many
D gene: TRBD2
J gene: TRBJ2-1
CDR3 protein: CASGGRALYNEQFF
CDR3 DNA: TGTGCCAGCGGGGGGAGGGCCCTCTACAATGAGCAGTTCTTC

V gene: TRBV7-6
clone size: NA
D gene: NA
J gene: TRBJ1-5
CDR3 protein: CASSSGVSNQPQHF
CDR3 DNA: TGTGCCAGCAGCTCTGGAGTTTCCAATCAGCCCCAGCATTTT

V gene: TRBV5-6
clone size: NA
D gene: TRBD2
J gene: TRBJ2-2
CDR3 protein: CASSYTSGIYTGELFF
CDR3 DNA: TGTGCCAGCAGCTATACTAGCGGGATTTACACCGGGGAGCTGTTTTTT

V gene: TRBV6-4
clone size: NA
D gene: TRBD1
J gene: TRBJ2-2
CDR3 protein: CAICLPRPGTVNTGELFF
CDR3 DNA: TGTGCCATCTGTTTACCTAGGCCCGGGACAGTTAACACCGGGGAGCTGTTTTTT

V gene: TRBV7-2
clone size: many
D gene: NA
J gene: TRBJ2-7
CDR3 protein: CASSKGSLSYEQYF
CDR3 DNA: TGTGCCAGCAGTAAGGGGTCTCTCTCCTACGAGCAGTACTTC

V gene: TRBV7-6
clone size: few
D gene: NA
J gene: TRBJ1-1
CDR3 protein: CASSLVLGTEAFF
CDR3 DNA: TGTGCCAGCAGCTTAGTCCTCGGGACTGAAGCTTTCTTT

V gene: TRBV28
clone size: few
D gene: TRBD1
J gene: TRBJ2-1
CDR3 protein: CASSLSGARGWSSYNEQFF
CDR3 DNA: TGTGCCAGCAGTTTATCAGGGGCCAGGGGGTGGTCCTCCTACAATGAGCAGTTCTTC

V gene: TRBV29-1
clone size: NA
D gene: NA
J gene: TRBJ1-3
CDR3 protein: CSVAGAAGNTIYF
CDR3 DNA: TGCAGCGTTGCGGGGGCGGCTGGAAACACCATATATTTT

V gene: TRBV12-3/TRBV12-4
clone size: few
D gene: NA
J gene: TRBJ2-1
CDR3 protein: CASSSYAPVGEQFF
CDR3 DNA: TGTGCCAGCAGTTCCTATGCCCCGGTGGGTGAGCAGTTCTTC

V gene: TRBV10-3
clone size: NA
D gene: NA
J gene: TRBJ1-1
CDR3 protein: CAISERLTNTEAFF
CDR3 DNA: TGTGCCATCAGTGAGCGGCTTACGAACACTGAAGCTTTCTTT

V gene: TRBV28
clone size: NA
D gene: NA
J gene: TRBJ1-1
CDR3 protein: CASSSQREAFF
CDR3 DNA: TGTGCCAGCAGTTCTCAGCGAGAAGCTTTCTTT

V gene: TRBV28
clone size: few
D gene: NA
J gene: TRBJ1-5
CDR3 protein: CASSLAGEDQPQHF
CDR3 DNA: TGTGCCAGCAGTTTAGCAGGGGAGGATCAGCCCCAGCATTTT

V gene: TRBV20-1
clone size: many
D gene: TRBD2
J gene: TRBJ2-2
CDR3 protein: CSARGGRATGELFF
CDR3 DNA: TGCAGTGCTAGAGGCGGGAGAGCCACCGGGGAGCTGTTTTTT

V gene: TRBV27
clone size: few
D gene: NA
J gene: TRBJ2-1
CDR3 protein: CASSAGQNNEQFF
CDR3 DNA: TGTGCCAGCAGTGCGGGCCAAAACAATGAGCAGTTCTTC

V gene: TRBV5-6
clone size: few
D gene: NA
J gene: TRBJ2-1
CDR3 protein: CASSLGPDVDEQFF
CDR3 DNA: TGTGCCAGCAGTTTAGGACCGGATGTAGATGAGCAGTTCTTC

V gene: TRBV12-3/TRBV12-4
clone size: many
D gene: NA
J gene: TRBJ2-3
CDR3 protein: CASTPIDTQYF
CDR3 DNA: TGTGCCAGCACCCCGATAGATACGCAGTATTTT

V gene: TRBV7-2
clone size: NA
D gene: TRBD2
J gene: TRBJ2-7
CDR3 protein: CASSLAGLAGARGYEQYF
CDR3 DNA: TGTGCCAGCAGCTTAGCCGGACTAGCGGGAGCGCGCGGCTACGAGCAGTACTTC

V gene: TRBV15
clone size: few
D gene: TRBD1
J gene: TRBJ1-1
CDR3 protein: CATGTGTGGTEAFF
CDR3 DNA: TGTGCCACCGGCACCGGGACAGGGGGCACTGAAGCTTTCTTT

V gene: TRBV14
clone size: few
D gene: NA
J gene: TRBJ2-1
CDR3 protein: CASNPPKDNEQFF
CDR3 DNA: TGTGCCAGCAACCCACCGAAAGACAATGAGCAGTTCTTC

V gene: TRBV28
clone size: NA
D gene: NA
J gene: TRBJ1-1
CDR3 protein: CASTTIGGAFF
CDR3 DNA: TGTGCCAGCACCACTATAGGAGGAGCTTTCTTT

V gene: TRBV2
clone size: NA
D gene: NA
J gene: TRBJ2-3
CDR3 protein: CASRRDFTDTLYF
CDR3 DNA: TGTGCCAGCAGGCGGGACTTCACAGATACGCTGTATTTT

V gene: TRBV11-2
clone size: NA
D gene: NA
J gene: TRBJ2-7
CDR3 protein: CASSPPGFYEQYF
CDR3 DNA: TGTGCCAGCAGCCCACCGGGATTCTACGAGCAGTACTTC

V gene: TRBV28
clone size: few
D gene: NA
J gene: TRBJ1-5
CDR3 protein: CASSLSVGLGSGDQPQHF
CDR3 DNA: TGTGCCAGCAGTTTATCCGTGGGACTAGGTAGTGGCGATCAGCCCCAGCATTTT

V gene: TRBV29-1
clone size: NA
D gene: TRBD1
J gene: TRBJ2-5
CDR3 protein: CSVGDRGRETQYF
CDR3 DNA: TGCAGCGTGGGGGACAGGGGGCGAGAGACCCAGTACTTC

V gene: TRBV15
clone size: few
D gene: NA
J gene: TRBJ2-1
CDR3 protein: CATSRDQGGGPSVYGNEQFF
CDR3 DNA: TGTGCCACCAGCAGAGATCAAGGGGGAGGGCCCTCTGTCTACGGCAATGAGCAGTTCTTC

V gene: TRBV29-1
clone size: NA
D gene: TRBD1
J gene: TRBJ1-2
CDR3 protein: CSARQGARDYGYTF
CDR3 DNA: TGCAGCGCGCGGCAGGGGGCCAGGGACTATGGCTACACCTTC

V gene: TRBV20-1
clone size: many
D gene: TRBD1
J gene: TRBJ2-7
CDR3 protein: CSASRTGNSYEQYF
CDR3 DNA: TGCAGTGCCTCCCGGACAGGGAACTCCTACGAGCAGTACTTC

V gene: TRBV5-1
clone size: few
D gene: NA
J gene: TRBJ2-3
CDR3 protein: CASSSLIGSGRLSTDTQYF
CDR3 DNA: TGCGCCAGCAGCTCTCTGATCGGTAGTGGGCGCCTGAGCACAGATACGCAGTATTTT

V gene: TRBV5-8
clone size: many
D gene: TRBD2
J gene: TRBJ2-3
CDR3 protein: CASSSRDYSTDTQYF
CDR3 DNA: TGTGCCAGCAGCTCCCGGGACTACAGCACAGATACGCAGTATTTT

V gene: TRBV20-1
clone size: few
D gene: TRBD1
J gene: TRBJ2-7
CDR3 protein: CSARGTGWAWGQYF
CDR3 DNA: TGCAGTGCTAGGGGGACAGGGTGGGCTTGGGGGCAGTACTTC

V gene: TRBV30
clone size: NA
D gene: TRBD2
J gene: TRBJ2-3
CDR3 protein: CAWSGLAGGPTDTQYF
CDR3 DNA: TGTGCCTGGAGTGGACTAGCGGGAGGGCCGACGGATACGCAGTATTTT